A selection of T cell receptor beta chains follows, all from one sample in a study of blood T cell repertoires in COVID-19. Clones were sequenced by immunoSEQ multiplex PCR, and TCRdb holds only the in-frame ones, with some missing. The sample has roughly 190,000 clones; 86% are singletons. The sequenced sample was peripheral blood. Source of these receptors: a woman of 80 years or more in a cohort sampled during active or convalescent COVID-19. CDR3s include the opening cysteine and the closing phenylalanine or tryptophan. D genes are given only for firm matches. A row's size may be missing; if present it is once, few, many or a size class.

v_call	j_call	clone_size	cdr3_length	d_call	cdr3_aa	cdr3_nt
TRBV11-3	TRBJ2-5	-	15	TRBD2	CASSLGGGPEETQYF	TGTGCCAGCAGCTTAGGGGGAGGGCCGGAAGAGACCCAGTACTTC
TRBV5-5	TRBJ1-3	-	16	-	CASSLVPGSSGNTIYF	TGTGCCAGCAGCTTGGTTCCGGGAAGTTCGGGAAACACCATATATTTT
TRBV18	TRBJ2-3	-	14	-	CASSPEYFTDTQYF	TGTGCCAGCTCACCAGAGTACTTTACAGATACGCAGTATTTT
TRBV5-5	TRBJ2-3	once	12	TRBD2	CASSLGGGRGYF	TGTGCCAGCAGCTTGGGAGGTGGGAGGGGGTATTTT
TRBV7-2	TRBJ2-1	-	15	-	CASSLLGASYNEQFF	TGTGCCAGCAGCTTACTAGGGGCCTCCTACAATGAGCAGTTCTTC
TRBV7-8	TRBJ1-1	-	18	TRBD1	CASSPRSPSWDRNTEAFF	TGTGCCAGCAGCCCACGTTCTCCTTCTTGGGACAGGAACACTGAAGCTTTCTTT
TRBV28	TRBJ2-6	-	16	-	CASSQGVAAGANVLTF	TGTGCCAGCTCTCAAGGGGTGGCGGCTGGGGCCAACGTCCTGACTTTC
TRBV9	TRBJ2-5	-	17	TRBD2	CASSVGPRLAGGETQYF	TGTGCCAGCAGCGTAGGACCGAGACTAGCGGGGGGTGAGACCCAGTACTTC
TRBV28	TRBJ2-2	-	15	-	CASSWGRPNTGELFF	TGTGCCAGCAGTTGGGGCAGACCGAACACCGGGGAGCTGTTTTTT
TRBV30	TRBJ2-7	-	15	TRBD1	CAWIPDRGSSYEQYF	TGTGCCTGGATCCCCGACAGGGGGTCCTCCTACGAGCAGTACTTC
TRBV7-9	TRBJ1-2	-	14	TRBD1	CASSWGQGDYGYTF	TGTGCCAGCAGCTGGGGACAGGGGGACTATGGCTACACCTTC
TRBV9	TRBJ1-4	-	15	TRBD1	CASSVGTGGGEKLFF	TGTGCCAGCAGCGTAGGGACAGGGGGCGGTGAAAAACTGTTTTTT
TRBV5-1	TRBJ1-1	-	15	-	CASSLSGHLNTEAFF	TGCGCCAGCAGCTTGTCAGGACACTTGAACACTGAAGCTTTCTTT
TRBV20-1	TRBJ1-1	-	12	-	CSTSFGDTEAFF	TGCAGTACTAGTTTCGGGGACACTGAAGCTTTCTTT
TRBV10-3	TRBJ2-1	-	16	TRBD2	CAITSAAGVDSYEQFF	TGTGCCATCACCTCGGCCGCGGGGGTAGATTCGTATGAGCAGTTCTTC
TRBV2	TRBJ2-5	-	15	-	CASSTGGPLQETQYF	TGTGCCAGTTCCACCGGGGGTCCCCTACAAGAGACCCAGTACTTC
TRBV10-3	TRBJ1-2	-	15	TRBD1	CAIREGAQANYGYTF	TGTGCCATCAGGGAGGGGGCCCAAGCTAACTATGGCTACACCTTC
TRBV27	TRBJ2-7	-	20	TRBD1	CASSLRPGTGAEGSSYEQYF	TGTGCCAGCAGTTTACGCCCCGGGACAGGGGCTGAGGGGAGCTCCTACGAGCAGTACTTC
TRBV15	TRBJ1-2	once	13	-	CATSRGQDEGYTF	TGTGCCACCAGCAGAGGGCAGGATGAAGGCTACACCTTC
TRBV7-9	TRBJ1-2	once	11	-	CASSQNYGYTF	TGTGCCAGCAGCCAAAACTATGGCTACACCTTC
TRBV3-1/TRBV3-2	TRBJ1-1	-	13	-	CASSLGTGMGAFF	TGTGCCAGCAGCCTAGGAACAGGAATGGGAGCTTTCTTT
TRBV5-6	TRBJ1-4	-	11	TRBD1	CASSRDSRLFF	TGTGCCAGCAGCAGGGACAGCCGACTGTTTTTT
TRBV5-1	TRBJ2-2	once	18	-	CASSSSLTPAANTGELFF	TGCGCCAGCAGCTCCTCACTAACCCCCGCTGCGAACACCGGGGAGCTGTTTTTT
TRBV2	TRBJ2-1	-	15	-	CASSGGLPPKNEQFF	TGTGCCAGCAGTGGGGGGCTCCCCCCTAAGAATGAGCAGTTCTTC
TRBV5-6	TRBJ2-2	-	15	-	CASSFSTGYGGELFF	TGTGCCAGCAGCTTCAGCACAGGGTATGGCGGGGAGCTGTTTTTT
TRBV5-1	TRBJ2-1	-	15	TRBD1	CASSFSGQNNNEQFF	TGCGCCAGCAGCTTTTCGGGACAGAACAACAATGAGCAGTTCTTC
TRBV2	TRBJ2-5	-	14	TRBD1	CASSPRTGGETQYF	TGTGCCAGCAGTCCTAGGACAGGGGGAGAGACCCAGTACTTC
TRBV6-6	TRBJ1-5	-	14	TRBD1	CASSKTGANQPQHF	TGTGCCAGCAGTAAAACAGGGGCCAATCAGCCCCAGCATTTT
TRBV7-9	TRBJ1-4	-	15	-	CASSTLRGGNEKLFF	TGTGCCAGCAGCACCCTCCGGGGAGGTAATGAAAAACTGTTTTTT
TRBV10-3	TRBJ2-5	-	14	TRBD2	CAISEAGGLETQYF	TGTGCCATCAGTGAAGCGGGAGGTCTAGAGACCCAGTACTTC
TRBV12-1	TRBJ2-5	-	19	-	CASSHHPGGSGGEGETQYF	TGTGCCAGCAGCCACCACCCCGGAGGGAGCGGGGGGGAAGGAGAGACCCAGTACTTC
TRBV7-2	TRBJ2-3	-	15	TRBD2	CASSLSGARTDTQYF	TGTGCCAGCAGCCTTAGCGGGGCCCGCACAGATACGCAGTATTTT
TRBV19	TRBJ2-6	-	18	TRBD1	CASSMRTGGASGANVLTF	TGTGCCAGTAGTATGAGGACAGGGGGCGCCTCTGGGGCCAACGTCCTGACTTTC
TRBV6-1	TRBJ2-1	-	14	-	CASSENTAYNEQFF	TGTGCCAGCAGTGAAAATACAGCCTACAATGAGCAGTTCTTC
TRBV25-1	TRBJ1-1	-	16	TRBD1	CASSDQVQGVSTEAFF	TGTGCCAGCAGTGATCAAGTCCAGGGGGTAAGCACTGAAGCTTTCTTT
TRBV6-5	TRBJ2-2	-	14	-	CASSHPQGTGELFF	TGTGCCAGCAGTCACCCTCAGGGGACCGGGGAGCTGTTTTTT
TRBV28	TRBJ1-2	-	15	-	CASSSSAEGNYGYTF	TGTGCCAGCAGTTCCTCCGCGGAAGGAAACTATGGCTACACCTTC
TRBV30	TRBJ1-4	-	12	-	CAWGAGNEKLFF	TGTGCCTGGGGAGCAGGGAATGAAAAACTGTTTTTT
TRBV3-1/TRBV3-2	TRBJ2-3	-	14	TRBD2	CASSQDLAGGSWYF	TGTGCCAGCAGCCAAGACCTAGCGGGGGGTTCTTGGTATTTT
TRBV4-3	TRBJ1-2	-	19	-	CASSHGTQTGSHFNYGYTF	TGCGCCAGCAGCCACGGGACCCAGACCGGGAGCCACTTCAACTATGGCTACACCTTC
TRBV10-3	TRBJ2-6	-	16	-	CALGGGAGSGANVLTF	TGTGCCCTAGGTGGCGGGGCGGGCTCTGGGGCCAACGTCCTGACTTTC
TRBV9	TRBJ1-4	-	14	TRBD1	CASSMGTDREKLFF	TGTGCCAGCAGCATGGGGACAGACCGCGAAAAACTGTTTTTT
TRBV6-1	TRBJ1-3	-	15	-	CASSEGRAYGNTIYF	TGTGCCAGCAGTGAAGGCAGGGCCTACGGAAACACCATATATTTT
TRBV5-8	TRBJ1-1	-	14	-	CASSLVGRVTEAFF	TGTGCCAGCAGCTTGGTAGGCAGGGTAACTGAAGCTTTCTTT
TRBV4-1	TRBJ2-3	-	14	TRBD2	CASSNLAGGDTQYF	TGCGCCAGCAGCAACCTAGCGGGAGGCGATACGCAGTATTTT
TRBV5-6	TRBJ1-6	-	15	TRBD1	CASSLPGTGGSPLHF	TGTGCCAGCAGCTTACCCGGGACAGGGGGATCACCCCTCCACTTT
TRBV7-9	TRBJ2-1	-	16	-	CASSLVITGHDNEQFF	TGTGCCAGCAGCTTAGTAATAACGGGTCACGACAATGAGCAGTTCTTC
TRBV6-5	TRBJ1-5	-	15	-	CASSLAYGGRQPQHF	TGTGCCAGCAGTTTGGCCTACGGGGGGAGACAGCCCCAGCATTTT